Sequencing of this T cell receptor (beta chain) was carried out in a study of shared clonotypes between healthy human individuals. It was approximately 0.2 ug DNA, tens of thousands of T cell genomes, that sorted-subset replicate PCRs used. Per the authors' pipeline: ImmunoSEQ sequences covered only the junction and lacked quality scores; filtering therefore differed. The method was immunoSEQ multiplex PCR; TCRdb's version includes in-frame clones alone and lacks a portion of them. The DNA was the basis for D and trimming; V, J and clone size are from that table. The sample gives around 600,000 clones, approximately 95% of which show up once; over 0.1% is in the top ten. The CDR3 totals 15 residues. V was clipped by 1 base and J by 2 bases, with 11 bases between them. CDR1 SGHAT and CDR2 FQNNGV come from the germline V gene. Cells designated naive CD8 were CD45RO-negative and were positively selected for CCR7, with terminally differentiated effector memory CD45RA+ cells excluded. The donors, healthy adults who were HIV-negative, had experienced no recent acute infections or vaccinations. Donors were Caucasian adults residing in Nashville, Tennessee, USA.

Sequenced sample: naive CD8+ T cells sorted from blood. The receptor's source is a woman aged 25 to 39 in good health. The J gene is TRBJ2-5, the V gene TRBV11-2, with D possibly being TRBD1 (5 bases). CDR3 region: CASSLVGADQETQYF. The CDR3 nucleotides are TGTGCCAGCAGCTTAGTAGGGGCAGATCAAGAGACCCAGTACTTC.